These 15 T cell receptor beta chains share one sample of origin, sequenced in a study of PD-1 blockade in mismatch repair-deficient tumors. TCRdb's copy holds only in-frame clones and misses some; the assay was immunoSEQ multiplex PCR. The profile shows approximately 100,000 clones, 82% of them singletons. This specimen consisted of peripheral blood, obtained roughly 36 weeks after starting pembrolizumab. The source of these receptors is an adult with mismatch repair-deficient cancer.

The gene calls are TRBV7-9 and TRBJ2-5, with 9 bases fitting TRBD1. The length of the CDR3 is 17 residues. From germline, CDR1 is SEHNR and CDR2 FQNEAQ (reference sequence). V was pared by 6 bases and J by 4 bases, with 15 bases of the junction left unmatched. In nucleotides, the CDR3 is TGTGCCAGCAGTCCTCGCGGAGGACAGGGGAGGGTAGAGACCCAGTACTTC. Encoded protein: CASSPRGGQGRVETQYF.

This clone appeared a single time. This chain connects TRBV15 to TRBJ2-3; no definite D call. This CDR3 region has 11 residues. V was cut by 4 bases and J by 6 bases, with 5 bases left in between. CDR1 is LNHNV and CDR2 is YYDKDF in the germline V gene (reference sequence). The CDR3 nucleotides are TGTGCCACCAGCAACCTGGATACGCAGTATTTT. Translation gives CATSNLDTQYF.

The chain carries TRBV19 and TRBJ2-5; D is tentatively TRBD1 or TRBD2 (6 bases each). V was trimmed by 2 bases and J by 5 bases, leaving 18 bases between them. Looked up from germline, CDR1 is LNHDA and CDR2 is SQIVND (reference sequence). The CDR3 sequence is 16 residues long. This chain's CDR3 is CASSISPGGRGETQYF. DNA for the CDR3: TGTGCCAGTAGTATATCCCCCGGGGGCAGGGGTGAGACCCAGTACTTC.

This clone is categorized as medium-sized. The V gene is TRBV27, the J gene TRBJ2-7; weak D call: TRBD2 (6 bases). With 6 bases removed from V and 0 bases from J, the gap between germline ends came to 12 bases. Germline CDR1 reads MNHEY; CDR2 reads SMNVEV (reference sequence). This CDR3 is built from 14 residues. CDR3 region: CASSGTSGSYEQYF. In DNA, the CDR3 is TGTGCCAGCAGCGGGACTTCGGGCTCCTACGAGCAGTACTTC.

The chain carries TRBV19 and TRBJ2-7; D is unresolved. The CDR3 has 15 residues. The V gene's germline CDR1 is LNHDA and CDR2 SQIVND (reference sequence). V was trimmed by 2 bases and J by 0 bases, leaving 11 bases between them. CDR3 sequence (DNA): TGTGCCAGTAGTATATCTGGGGATAGCTCCTACGAGCAGTACTTC. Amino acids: CASSISGDSSYEQYF.

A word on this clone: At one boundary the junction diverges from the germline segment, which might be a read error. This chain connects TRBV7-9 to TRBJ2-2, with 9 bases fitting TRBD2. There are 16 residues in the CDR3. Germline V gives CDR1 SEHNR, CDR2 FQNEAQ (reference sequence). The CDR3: CASSLASGRYAGELFF. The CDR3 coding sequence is TGTGCCAGCAGCCTAGCCAGCGGGAGGTATGCCGGGGAGCTGTTTTTT.

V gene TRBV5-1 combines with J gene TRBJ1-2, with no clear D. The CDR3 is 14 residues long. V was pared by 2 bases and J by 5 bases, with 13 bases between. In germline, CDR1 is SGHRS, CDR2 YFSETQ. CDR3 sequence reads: CASSLLQNSYGYTF. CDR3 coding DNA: TGCGCCAGCAGCTTACTACAGAATTCTTATGGCTACACCTTC.

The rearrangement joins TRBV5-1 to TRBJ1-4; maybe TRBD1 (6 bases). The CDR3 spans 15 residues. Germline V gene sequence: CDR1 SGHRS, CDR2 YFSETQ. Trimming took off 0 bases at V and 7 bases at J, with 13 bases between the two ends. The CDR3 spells CASSLAGGRVEKLFF. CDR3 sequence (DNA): TGCGCCAGCAGCTTGGCCGGGGGGCGCGTTGAAAAACTGTTTTTT.

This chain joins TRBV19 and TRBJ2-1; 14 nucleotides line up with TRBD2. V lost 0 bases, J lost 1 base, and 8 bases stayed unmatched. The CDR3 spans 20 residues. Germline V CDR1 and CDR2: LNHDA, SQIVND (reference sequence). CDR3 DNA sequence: TGTGCCAGTAGTATAGATTCCGGGACTAGCGGGAGTGGGTCCTACAATGAGCAGTTCTTC. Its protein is CASSIDSGTSGSGSYNEQFF. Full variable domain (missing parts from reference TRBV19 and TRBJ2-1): DGGITQSPKYLFRKEGQNVTLSCEQNLNHDAMYWYRQDPGQGLRLIYYSQIVNDFQKGDIAEGYSVSREKKESFPLTVTSAQKNPTAFYLCASSIDSGTSGSGSYNEQFFGPGTRLTVL.

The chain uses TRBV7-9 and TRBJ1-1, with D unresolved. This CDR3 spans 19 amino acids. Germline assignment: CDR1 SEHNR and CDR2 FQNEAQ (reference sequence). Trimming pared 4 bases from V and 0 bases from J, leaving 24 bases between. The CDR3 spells CASSYLLGRGSPMNTEAFF. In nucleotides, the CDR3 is TGTGCCAGCAGCTACCTTCTGGGCAGAGGGTCGCCCATGAACACTGAAGCTTTCTTT.

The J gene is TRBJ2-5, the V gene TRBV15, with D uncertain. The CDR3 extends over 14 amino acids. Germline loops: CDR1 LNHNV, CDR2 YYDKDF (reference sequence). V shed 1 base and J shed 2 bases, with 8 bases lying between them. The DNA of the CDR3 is TGTGCCACCAGCAGAGGGTCAGCACAAGAGACCCAGTACTTC. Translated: CATSRGSAQETQYF.

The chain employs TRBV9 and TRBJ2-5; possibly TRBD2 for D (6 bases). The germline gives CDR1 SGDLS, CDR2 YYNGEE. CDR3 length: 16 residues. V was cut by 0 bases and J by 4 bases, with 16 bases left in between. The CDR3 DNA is TGTGCCAGCAGCGTAGTGGAGGGAGGACTGGGAGAGACCCAGTACTTC. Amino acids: CASSVVEGGLGETQYF.

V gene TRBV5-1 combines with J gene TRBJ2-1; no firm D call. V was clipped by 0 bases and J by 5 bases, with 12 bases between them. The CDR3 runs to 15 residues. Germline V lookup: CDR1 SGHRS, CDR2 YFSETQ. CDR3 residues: CASSLDSYVNNEQFF. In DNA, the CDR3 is TGCGCCAGCAGCTTGGATTCATATGTCAACAATGAGCAGTTCTTC.

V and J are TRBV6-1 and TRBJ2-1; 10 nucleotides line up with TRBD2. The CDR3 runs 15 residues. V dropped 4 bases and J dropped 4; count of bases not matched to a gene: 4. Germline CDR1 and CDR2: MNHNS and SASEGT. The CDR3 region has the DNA TGTGCCAGCAGTGTCGTAGCGGGAGGTTACAATGAGCAGTTCTTC. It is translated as CASSVVAGGYNEQFF.

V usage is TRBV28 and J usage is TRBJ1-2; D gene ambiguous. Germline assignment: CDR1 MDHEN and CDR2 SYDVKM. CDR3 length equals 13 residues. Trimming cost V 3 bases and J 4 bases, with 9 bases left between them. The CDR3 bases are TGTGCCAGCAGTTTGGGAGTCACCTATGGCTACACCTTC. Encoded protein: CASSLGVTYGYTF.